Following are 18 T cell receptor beta chains from one sample sequenced in a study of cytomegalovirus exposure and HLA in healthy donors. The study ran its PCR with 60 Vbeta and 13 Jbeta primers. Method: immunoSEQ multiplex PCR; TCRdb's copy keeps in-frame clones and lacks some. The sample contains roughly 110,000 clones, less than 80% of which appear only once. Sequencing used PBMCs. Receptors originate from a man in his thirties or forties in good health and CMV-seronegative.

The chain has TRBV10-3 and TRBJ2-1; 10 nucleotides agree with TRBD2. V was clipped by 6 bases and J by 7 bases; unmatched bases: 6. Germline-derived CDR1 and CDR2 are ENHRY and SYGVKD. CDR3 size: 14 residues. Here the CDR3 DNA reads TGTGCCATCAGGAACCCGGGACTAGCGAATGAGCAGTTCTTC. Amino acid sequence: CAIRNPGLANEQFF.

This chain joins TRBV20-1 and TRBJ2-5; D remains unclear. There are 11 residues in the CDR3. CDR1 and CDR2 from the germline V gene are DFQATT and SNEGSKA (reference sequence). Trimming pared 5 bases from V and 4 bases from J, leaving 8 bases between. CDR3 sequence reads: CSALRSETQYF. The CDR3 nucleotides read TGCAGTGCTCTCAGATCAGAGACCCAGTACTTC.

This clone was observed a handful of times. The chain links TRBV5-1 to TRBJ2-1, with D possibly TRBD2 on 5 matching bases. The CDR3 has 14 residues. CDR1 SGHRS and CDR2 YFSETQ come from the germline V gene. Trimming took 0 bases from V and 3 from J, leaving 7 bases between them. The CDR3 DNA reads TGCGCCAGCAGCTTGGATACTAGCTACAATGAGCAGTTCTTC. It is translated as CASSLDTSYNEQFF. Based on the CDR3 plus reference TRBV5-1 and TRBJ2-1, the full variable domain is KAGVTQTPRYLIKTRGQQVTLSCSPISGHRSVSWYQQTPGQGLQFLFEYFSETQRNKGNFPGRFSGRQFSNSRSEMNVSTLELGDSALYLCASSLDTSYNEQFFGPGTRLTVL.

The V and J genes are TRBV7-8 and TRBJ2-2; TRBD1 aligns across 7 bases. This CDR3 has 14 residues. Germline lookup yields CDR1 SGHVS and CDR2 FQNEAQ. The V segment lost 5 bases and the J segment 3 bases; nucleotides outside the gene matches: 3. The CDR3 sequence: CASSRQGYTGELFF. The CDR3 DNA reads as TGTGCCAGCAGCCGACAGGGTTACACCGGGGAGCTGTTTTTT.

The chain carries TRBV5-1 and TRBJ2-5, with 7 nucleotides matching TRBD1. The end of the DNA fits TRBJ2-7 better, so the J call may be wrong. CDR1 SGHRS and CDR2 YFSETQ come from the germline V gene. The CDR3 runs 15 residues. The CDR3 DNA is TGCGCCAGCAGCTTCGAGACAGGGTTAGGATACGAGCAGTACTTC. This encodes CASSFETGLGYEQYF.

This clone has just one count. The chain uses TRBV5-1 and TRBJ2-2; TRBD2 agrees at 11 bases. This CDR3 region has 14 residues. Per the germline V gene, CDR1 is SGHRS and CDR2 is YFSETQ. The J segment lost 3 bases and the V segment lost 6 bases, leaving 1 base of the junction unmatched. CDR3 region: CASKGLADTGELFF. In DNA, the CDR3 is TGCGCCAGCAAGGGACTAGCGGACACCGGGGAGCTGTTTTTT.

This clone has a handful of counts. This chain uses TRBV29-1 with TRBJ2-1, with D perhaps matching TRBD2 (7 bases). The CDR3 covers 13 residues. The V gene's germline CDR1 is SQVTM and CDR2 ANQGSEA. CDR3 sequence reads: CSSRGGAYNEQFF. DNA for the CDR3: TGCAGTTCAAGGGGGGGTGCCTACAATGAGCAGTTCTTC.

J is TRBJ2-1 and V is TRBV7-9; 11 nucleotides align to TRBD1. The CDR3 spans 19 residues. V shed 3 bases, J shed 9 bases, and the junction held 19 bases outside the gene matches. The germline V gene has CDR1 SEHNR and CDR2 FQNEAQ (reference sequence). The CDR3 sequence is CASSFLDRGRRPTFGEQFF. The CDR3 DNA reads TGTGCCAGCAGCTTCCTGGACAGGGGGCGAAGACCTACGTTCGGTGAGCAGTTCTTC.

This chain links TRBV2 with TRBJ2-4; D might be TRBD1 (6 bases). Germline loops: CDR1 SNHLY, CDR2 FYNNEI. The CDR3 consists of 15 residues. Between the trimmed V and J ends, which lost 6 bases and 0 bases, there was a span of 12 bases. The CDR3 DNA reads as TGTGCCAGCAGCCCCAGGGGATTAGCCAAAAACATTCAGTACTTC. Encoded protein: CASSPRGLAKNIQYF.

V and J are TRBV5-1 and TRBJ2-5, with TRBD1 identical over 9 bases. V shed 4 bases, J shed 5 bases, and the junction held 15 bases outside the gene matches. The germline V gene encodes CDR1 SGHRS and CDR2 YFSETQ. CDR3 length equals 17 residues. CDR3 nucleotides: TGCGCCAGCAGCGGATGGGAAACGGGACAGGGACGGGAGACCCAGTACTTC. It specifies CASSGWETGQGRETQYF.

To note about this clone: The junction shows a germline mismatch at one end, possibly a read error. The sample holds other DNA sequences that translate to the same CDR3. The chain has TRBV7-3 and TRBJ1-1; 7 bases map to TRBD1. The germline V gene has CDR1 SGHTA and CDR2 FQGTGA. The CDR3 is made up of 14 amino acids. The CDR3 bases are TGTGCTAGCAGCCCACAGGGGAGTTTCACTGAAGCTTTCTTT. It encodes CASSPQGSFTEAFF.

This chain joins TRBV5-4 and TRBJ2-3, with D hard to call. V was pared by 3 bases and J by 1 base, with 9 bases between. The length of the CDR3 is 14 residues. The germline V gene has CDR1 SGHNT and CDR2 YYREEE (reference sequence). As DNA, the CDR3 is TGTGCCAGCAGCTCTGACTTGGGCACAGATACGCAGTATTTT. Translation gives CASSSDLGTDTQYF.

The chain carries TRBV7-9 and TRBJ2-2; D is ambiguous. Deletions cut 4 bases from V and 2 bases from J, with 14 bases between. Germline assignment: CDR1 SEHNR and CDR2 FQNEAQ (reference sequence). The CDR3 is made up of 16 amino acids. CDR3 protein: CASSYDFSLNTGELFF. CDR3 nucleotides: TGTGCCAGCAGCTACGACTTCTCACTAAACACCGGGGAGCTGTTTTTT.

The chain links TRBV28 to TRBJ1-6; 7 nucleotides match TRBD1. Germline CDR1 MDHEN, CDR2 SYDVKM. The CDR3 covers 13 residues. The ends lost 10 bases at V and 7 bases at J; junction bases unmatched: 7. CDR3 sequence: CAILGTANSPLHF. In DNA, the CDR3 is TGTGCCATCCTCGGGACAGCGAATTCACCCCTCCACTTT.

This chain joins TRBV28 and TRBJ2-7; tentative D call: TRBD1 (6 bases). V was pared by 3 bases and J by 0 bases, with 15 bases between. The CDR3 length is 16 residues. The germline V gene encodes CDR1 MDHEN and CDR2 SYDVKM. CDR3 loop: CASSFNSWDTSYEQYF. The CDR3 bases are TGTGCCAGCAGTTTCAATTCCTGGGACACCTCCTACGAGCAGTACTTC.

The chain links TRBV2 to TRBJ1-1, with a tentative D call TRBD1 (5 bases). Germline-derived CDR1 and CDR2 are SNHLY and FYNNEI. This CDR3 comprises 11 residues. The ends were cut back, 6 bases at V and 6 bases at J, with 8 bases in the middle. As DNA, the CDR3 is TGTGCCAGCAGACAAGGGGCTGAAGCTTTCTTT. This translates into CASRQGAEAFF. Looking up the rest from reference TRBV2 and TRBJ1-1 gives the full variable domain: EPEVTQTPSHQVTQMGQEVILRCVPISNHLYFYWYRQILGQKVEFLVSFYNNEISEKSEIFDDQFSVERPDGSNFTLKIRSTKLEDSAMYFCASRQGAEAFFGQGTRLTVV.

The chain recombines TRBV30 with TRBJ1-5; D remains unclear. V was trimmed by 3 bases and J by 0 bases, leaving 6 bases between them. The CDR3 sequence is 13 residues long. The germline gives CDR1 GTSNPN, CDR2 SVGIG (reference sequence). The CDR3 DNA sequence: TGTGCCTGGAGCCAGTATAGCAATCAGCCCCAGCATTTT. Protein sequence: CAWSQYSNQPQHF.

The chain has TRBV6-1 and TRBJ1-2; a possible D gene is TRBD1 (6 bases). CDR3 size: 15 residues. V shed 2 bases and J shed 2 bases, with 12 bases lying between them. Germline CDR1 reads MNHNS; CDR2 reads SASEGT. CDR3 protein: CASSEWAGENYGYTF. DNA of the CDR3: TGTGCCAGCAGTGAATGGGCAGGGGAGAACTATGGCTACACCTTC.